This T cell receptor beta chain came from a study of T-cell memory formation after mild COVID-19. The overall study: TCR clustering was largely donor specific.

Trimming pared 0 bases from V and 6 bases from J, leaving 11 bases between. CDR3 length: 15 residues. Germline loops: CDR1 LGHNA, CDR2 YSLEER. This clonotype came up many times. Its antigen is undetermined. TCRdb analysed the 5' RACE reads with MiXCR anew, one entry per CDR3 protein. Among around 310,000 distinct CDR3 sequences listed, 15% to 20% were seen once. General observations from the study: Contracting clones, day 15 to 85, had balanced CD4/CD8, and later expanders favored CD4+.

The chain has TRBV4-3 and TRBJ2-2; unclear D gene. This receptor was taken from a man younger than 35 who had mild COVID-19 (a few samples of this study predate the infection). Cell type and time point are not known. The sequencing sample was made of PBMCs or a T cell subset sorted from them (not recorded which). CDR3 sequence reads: CASSQDLEFSGELFF. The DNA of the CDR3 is TGCGCCAGCAGCCAAGATCTGGAGTTTTCCGGGGAGCTGTTTTTT.